Sequencing of this T cell receptor beta chain was carried out in a study of regulatory T cells in long-lasting Graves disease. The CDR3 is 16 residues long. Germline values: CDR1 ENHRY, CDR2 SYGVKD. J was trimmed by 7 bases and V by 4 bases; bases with no gene match: 8. Described time point: newly diagnosed GD, antithyroid drugs for less than 3 months. Extracted PBMC RNA gave rise to the TCR library. Arm-PCR of CDR3 regions and iRepertoire HTBI primers were used to build TCR beta libraries. TCRdb reprocessed the multiplex PCR reads with MiXCR, giving one entry per CDR3 protein. The data show approximately 490,000 distinct CDR3 sequences, under 20% seen once. This sample also belongs to another study, concerning T cells in Graves' hyperthyroidism and ophthalmopathy.

The chain couples TRBV10-3 to TRBJ2-2; TRBD2 aligns across 11 bases. The receptor's source is a man aged 40-49 years with Graves disease. This specimen was peripheral blood mononuclear cells (PBMCs), taken at new diagnosis, from a patient treated with antithyroid drugs. CDR3 in DNA: TGTGCCATCAGTGGTGTTAGCGGGAGGGCTAACGGGGAGCTGTTTTTT. It encodes CAISGVSGRANGELFF.